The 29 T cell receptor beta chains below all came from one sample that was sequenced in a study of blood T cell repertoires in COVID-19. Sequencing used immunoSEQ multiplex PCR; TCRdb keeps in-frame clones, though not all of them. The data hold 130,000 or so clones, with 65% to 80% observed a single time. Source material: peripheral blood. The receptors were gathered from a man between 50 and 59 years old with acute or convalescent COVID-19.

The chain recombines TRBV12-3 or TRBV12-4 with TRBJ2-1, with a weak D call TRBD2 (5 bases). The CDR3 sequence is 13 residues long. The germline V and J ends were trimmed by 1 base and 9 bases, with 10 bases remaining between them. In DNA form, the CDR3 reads TGTGCCAGCAGTTTAGTGGAGGTTGGTGAGCAGTTCTTC. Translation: CASSLVEVGEQFF.

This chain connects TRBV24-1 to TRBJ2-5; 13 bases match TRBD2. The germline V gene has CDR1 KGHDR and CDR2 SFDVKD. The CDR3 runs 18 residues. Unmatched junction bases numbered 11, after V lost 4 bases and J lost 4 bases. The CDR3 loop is CATSENVPGLAGTETQYF. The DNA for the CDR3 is TGTGCCACCAGTGAGAACGTTCCGGGACTAGCGGGGACAGAGACCCAGTACTTC.

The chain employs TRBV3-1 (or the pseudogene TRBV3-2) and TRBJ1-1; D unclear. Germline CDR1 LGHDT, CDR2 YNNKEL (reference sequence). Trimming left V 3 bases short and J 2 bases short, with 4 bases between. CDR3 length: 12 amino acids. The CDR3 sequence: CASSQTNTEAFF. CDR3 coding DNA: TGTGCCAGCAGCCAGACAAACACTGAAGCTTTCTTT.

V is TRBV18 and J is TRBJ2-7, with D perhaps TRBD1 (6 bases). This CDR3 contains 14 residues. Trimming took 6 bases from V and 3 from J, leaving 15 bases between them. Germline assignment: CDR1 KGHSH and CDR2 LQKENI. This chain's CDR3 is CASSPDPDSYEQYF. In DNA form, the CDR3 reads TGTGCCAGCTCGCCGGACCCGGACAGCTACGAGCAGTACTTC.

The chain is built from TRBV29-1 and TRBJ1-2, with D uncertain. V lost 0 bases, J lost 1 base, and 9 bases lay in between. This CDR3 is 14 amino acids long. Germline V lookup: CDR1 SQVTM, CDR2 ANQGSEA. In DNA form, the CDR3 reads TGCAGCGTTGAAGATCTAAAGCTTAACTATGGCTACACCTTC. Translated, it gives CSVEDLKLNYGYTF. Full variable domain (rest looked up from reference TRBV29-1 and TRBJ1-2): SAVISQKPSRDICQRGTSLTIQCQVDSQVTMMFWYRQQPGQSLTLIATANQGSEATYESGFVIDKFPISRPNLTFSTLTVSNMSPEDSSIYLCSVEDLKLNYGYTFGSGTRLTVV.

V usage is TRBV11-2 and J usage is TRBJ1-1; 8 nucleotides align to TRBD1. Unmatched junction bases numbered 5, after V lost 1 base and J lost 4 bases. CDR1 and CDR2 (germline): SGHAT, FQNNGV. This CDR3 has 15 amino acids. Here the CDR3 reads CASSLGTGLGTEAFF. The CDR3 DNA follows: TGTGCCAGCAGCTTAGGGACAGGGCTTGGCACTGAAGCTTTCTTT.

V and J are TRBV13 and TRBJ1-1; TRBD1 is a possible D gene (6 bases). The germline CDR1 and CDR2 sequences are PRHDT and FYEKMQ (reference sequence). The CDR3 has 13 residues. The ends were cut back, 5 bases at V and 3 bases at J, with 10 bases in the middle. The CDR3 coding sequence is TGTGCCAGCAGCACTACAGGGTACACTGAAGCTTTCTTT. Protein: CASSTTGYTEAFF. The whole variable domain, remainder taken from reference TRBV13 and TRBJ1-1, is AAGVIQSPRHLIKEKRETATLKCYPIPRHDTVYWYQQGPGQDPQFLISFYEKMQSDKGSIPDRFSAQQFSDYHSELNMSSLELGDSALYFCASSTTGYTEAFFGQGTRLTVV.

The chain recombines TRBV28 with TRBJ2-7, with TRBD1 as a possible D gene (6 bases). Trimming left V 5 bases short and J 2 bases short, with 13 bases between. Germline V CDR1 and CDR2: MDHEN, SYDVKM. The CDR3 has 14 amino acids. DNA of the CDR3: TGTGCCAGCAGTCCGTCGACAGGAACCTACGAGCAGTACGTC. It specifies CASSPSTGTYEQYV.

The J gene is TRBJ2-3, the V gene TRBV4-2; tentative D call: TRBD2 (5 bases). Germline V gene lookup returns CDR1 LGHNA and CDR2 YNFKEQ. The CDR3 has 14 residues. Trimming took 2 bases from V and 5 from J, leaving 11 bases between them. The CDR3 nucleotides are TGTGCCAGCAGCCAAATTGTTGCGGGAGATACGCAGTATTTT. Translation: CASSQIVAGDTQYF.

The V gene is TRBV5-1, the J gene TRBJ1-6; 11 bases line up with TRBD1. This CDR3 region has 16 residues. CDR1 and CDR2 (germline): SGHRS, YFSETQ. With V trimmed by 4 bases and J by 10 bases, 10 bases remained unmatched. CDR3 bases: TGCGCCAGCAGCCCAGGGACAGGGGGTTATGACTCACCCCTCCACTTT. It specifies CASSPGTGGYDSPLHF.

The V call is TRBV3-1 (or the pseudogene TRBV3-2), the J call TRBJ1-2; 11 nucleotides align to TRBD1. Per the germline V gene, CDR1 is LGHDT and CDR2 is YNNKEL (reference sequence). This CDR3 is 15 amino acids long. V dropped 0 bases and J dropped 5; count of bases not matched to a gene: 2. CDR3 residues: CASSQDGTGGYGYTF. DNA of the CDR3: TGTGCCAGCAGCCAAGACGGGACAGGGGGATATGGCTACACCTTC.

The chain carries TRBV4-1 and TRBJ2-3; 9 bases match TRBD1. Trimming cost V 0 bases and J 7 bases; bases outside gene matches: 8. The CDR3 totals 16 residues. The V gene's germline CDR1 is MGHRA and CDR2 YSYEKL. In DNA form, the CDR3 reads TGCGCCAGCAGCCAAGAACAGGGGGCCCCAACACATACGCAGTATTTT. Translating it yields CASSQEQGAPTHTQYF.

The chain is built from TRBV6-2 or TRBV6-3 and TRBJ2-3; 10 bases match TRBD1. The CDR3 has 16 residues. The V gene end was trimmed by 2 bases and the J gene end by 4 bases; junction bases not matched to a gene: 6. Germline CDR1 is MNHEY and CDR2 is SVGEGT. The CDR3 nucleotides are TGTGCCAGCAGTTACCCGGGACAGGGGAAAGCAGATACGCAGTATTTT. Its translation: CASSYPGQGKADTQYF.

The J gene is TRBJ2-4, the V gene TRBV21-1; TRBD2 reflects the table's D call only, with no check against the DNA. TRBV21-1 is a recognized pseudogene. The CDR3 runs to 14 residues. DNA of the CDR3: TGTGCCAGCAGCGCCTCGCGGGTGGGGAACATTCAGTACTTC. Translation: CASSASRVGNIQYF.

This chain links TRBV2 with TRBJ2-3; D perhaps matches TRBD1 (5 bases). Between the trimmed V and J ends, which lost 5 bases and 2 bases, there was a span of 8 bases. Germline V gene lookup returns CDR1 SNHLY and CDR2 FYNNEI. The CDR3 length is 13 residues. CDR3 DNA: TGTGCCAGCAGTAGGGGCCCCACAGATACGCAGTATTTT. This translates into CASSRGPTDTQYF.

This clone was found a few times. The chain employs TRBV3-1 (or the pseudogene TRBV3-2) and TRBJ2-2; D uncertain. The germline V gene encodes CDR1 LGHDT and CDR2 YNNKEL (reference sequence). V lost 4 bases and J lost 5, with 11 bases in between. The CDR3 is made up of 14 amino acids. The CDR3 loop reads CASSPPVQTGELFF. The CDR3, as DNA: TGTGCCAGCAGCCCCCCGGTCCAAACCGGGGAGCTGTTTTTT.

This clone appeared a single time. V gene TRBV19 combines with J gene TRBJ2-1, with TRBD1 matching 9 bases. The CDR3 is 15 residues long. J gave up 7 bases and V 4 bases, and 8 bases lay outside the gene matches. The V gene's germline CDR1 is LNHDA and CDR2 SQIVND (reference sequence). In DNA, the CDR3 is TGTGCCAGTAGTAGGGACAGGGCTATCCCAAATGAGCAGTTCTTC. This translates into CASSRDRAIPNEQFF.

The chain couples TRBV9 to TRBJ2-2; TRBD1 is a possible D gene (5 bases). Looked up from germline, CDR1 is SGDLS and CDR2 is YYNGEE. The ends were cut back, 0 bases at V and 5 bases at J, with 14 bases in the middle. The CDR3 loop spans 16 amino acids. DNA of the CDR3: TGTGCCAGCAGCGTAGCTAGTCAGGGCTCAACCGGGGAGCTGTTTTTT. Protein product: CASSVASQGSTGELFF.

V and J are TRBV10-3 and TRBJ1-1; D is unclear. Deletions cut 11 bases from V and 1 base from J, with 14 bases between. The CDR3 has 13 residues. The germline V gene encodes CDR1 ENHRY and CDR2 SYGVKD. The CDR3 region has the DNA TGTGCCTCAAATCCCACTCAGAACACTGAAGCTTTCTTT. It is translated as CASNPTQNTEAFF.

DNA of the CDR3: TGCGCCAGCAGCTTGGTGAGCTCTGGGGCCAACGTCCTGACTTTC. Protein sequence: CASSLVSSGANVLTF. This chain links TRBV5-1 with TRBJ2-6; D call uncertain. Germline-derived CDR1 and CDR2 are SGHRS and YFSETQ. The length of the CDR3 is 15 residues. V lost 0 bases and J lost 0, with 4 bases in between.

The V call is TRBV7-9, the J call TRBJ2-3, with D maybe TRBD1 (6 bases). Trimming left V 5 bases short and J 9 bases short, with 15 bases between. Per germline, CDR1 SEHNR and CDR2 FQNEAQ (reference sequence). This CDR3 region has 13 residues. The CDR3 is CASSHGQRVTQYF. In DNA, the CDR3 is TGTGCCAGCAGCCACGGACAGCGAGTAACGCAGTATTTT.

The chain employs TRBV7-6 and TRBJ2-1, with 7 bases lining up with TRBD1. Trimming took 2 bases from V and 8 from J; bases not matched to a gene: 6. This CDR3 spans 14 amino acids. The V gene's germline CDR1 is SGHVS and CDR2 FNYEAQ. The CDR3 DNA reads TGTGCCAGCAGCTTAACAGGGGAAAGGCATGAGCAGTTCTTC. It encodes CASSLTGERHEQFF.

The CDR3 DNA sequence: TGTGCCAGCAGCTTTAGCTGGACACCAGGCGCTGAAGCTTTCTTT. It specifies CASSFSWTPGAEAFF. V is TRBV7-8 and J is TRBJ1-1; D is possibly TRBD1 (5 bases). Trimming stripped 3 bases from V and 6 bases from J, with 17 bases between. CDR1 and CDR2 (germline): SGHVS, FQNEAQ. The CDR3 extends over 15 amino acids.

For the CDR3, the DNA is TGTGCCAGCAGCCAATCCGGCCCGGACATAGATACGCAGTATTTT. It translates to CASSQSGPDIDTQYF. V usage is TRBV16 and J usage is TRBJ2-3; tentative D call: TRBD1 (5 bases). V was pared by 0 bases and J by 5 bases, with 12 bases between. Germline values: CDR1 KGHSY, CDR2 FQNENV. The CDR3 length is 15 residues. The full variable domain, with the rest looked up from reference TRBV16 and TRBJ2-3, is GEEVAQTPKHLVRGEGQKAKLYCAPIKGHSYVFWYQQVLKNEFKFLISFQNENVFDETGMPKERFSAKCLPNSPCSLEIQATKLEDSAVYFCASSQSGPDIDTQYFGPGTRLTVL.

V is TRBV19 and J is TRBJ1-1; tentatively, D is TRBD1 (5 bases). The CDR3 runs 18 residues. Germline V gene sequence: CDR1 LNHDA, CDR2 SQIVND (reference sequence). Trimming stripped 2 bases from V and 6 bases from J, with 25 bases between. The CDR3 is CASSITWGVAGKVPEAFF. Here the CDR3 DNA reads TGTGCCAGTAGTATAACCTGGGGCGTGGCAGGGAAGGTCCCTGAAGCTTTCTTT.

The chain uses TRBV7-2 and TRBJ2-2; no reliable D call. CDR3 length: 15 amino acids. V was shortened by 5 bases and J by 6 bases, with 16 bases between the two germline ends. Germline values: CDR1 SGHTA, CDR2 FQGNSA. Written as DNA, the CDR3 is TGTGCCAGCAGCGCTTCCAGTGTGTTCGCCGGGGAGCTGTTTTTT. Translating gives CASSASSVFAGELFF.

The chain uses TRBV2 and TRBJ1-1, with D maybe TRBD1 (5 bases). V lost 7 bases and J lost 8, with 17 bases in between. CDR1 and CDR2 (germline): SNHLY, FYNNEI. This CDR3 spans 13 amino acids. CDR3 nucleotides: TGTGCCAGCACCACGGGGGAGGAACGGGAAGCTTTCTTT. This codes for CASTTGEEREAFF.

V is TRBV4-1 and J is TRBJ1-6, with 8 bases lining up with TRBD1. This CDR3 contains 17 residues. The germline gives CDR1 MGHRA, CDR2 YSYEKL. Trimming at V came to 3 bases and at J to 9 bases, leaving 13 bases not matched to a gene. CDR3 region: CASSQTLLRGPVSPLHF. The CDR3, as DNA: TGCGCCAGCAGCCAGACTCTGCTCAGGGGGCCGGTTTCACCCCTCCACTTT.

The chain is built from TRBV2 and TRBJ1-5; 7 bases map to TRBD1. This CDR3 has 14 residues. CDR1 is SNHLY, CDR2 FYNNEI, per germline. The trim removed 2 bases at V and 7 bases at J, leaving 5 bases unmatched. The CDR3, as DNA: TGTGCCAGCAGTGAATCAGGGGGTAGCCAGCCCCAGCATTTT. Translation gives CASSESGGSQPQHF.